This passage covers 27 T cell receptor beta chains from one sample sequenced in a study of blood T cell repertoires in COVID-19. The protocol was immunoSEQ multiplex PCR, while the TCRdb copy is restricted to in-frame clones and leaves out a portion. Among some 220,000 clones, approximately 87% were seen once, and the ten largest hold 3% to 3.5%. Sequenced material: PBMCs or T cells enriched from blood (not recorded which). Every receptor here comes from a woman aged 45-59 years in a cohort exposed to, infected with or recovered from COVID-19 (not recorded which).

V gene TRBV3-1 (or the pseudogene TRBV3-2) combines with J gene TRBJ1-6; D not certain. Trimming left V 4 bases short and J 0 bases short, with 10 bases between. Germline V gives CDR1 LGHDT, CDR2 YNNKEL (reference sequence). The CDR3 has 16 residues. The CDR3 coding sequence is TGTGCCAGCAGCCGGCTGGGGAGCTCCTATAATTCACCCCTCCACTTT. It codes for CASSRLGSSYNSPLHF.

J is TRBJ1-4 and V is TRBV7-2, with 7 bases fitting TRBD1. V dropped 4 bases and J dropped 0; count of bases not matched to a gene: 2. Germline-derived CDR1 and CDR2 are SGHTA and FQGNSA. The CDR3 is 15 amino acids. The CDR3 sequence is CASSYDRATNEKLFF. In DNA, the CDR3 is TGTGCCAGCAGCTATGACAGGGCAACTAATGAAAAACTGTTTTTT. Looking up the rest from reference TRBV7-2 and TRBJ1-4 gives the full variable domain: GAGVSQSPSNKVTEKGKDVELRCDPISGHTALYWYRQSLGQGLEFLIYFQGNSAPDKSGLPSDRFSAERTGGSVSTLTIQRTQQEDSAVYLCASSYDRATNEKLFFGSGTQLSVL.

As to this clone: The sample contains more than one DNA sequence encoding this CDR3. The chain couples TRBV3-1 (or the pseudogene TRBV3-2) to TRBJ1-2; TRBD1 aligns across 10 bases. The V gene's germline CDR1 is LGHDT and CDR2 YNNKEL (reference sequence). With V trimmed by 0 bases and J by 8 bases, 3 bases remained unmatched. The CDR3 has 14 amino acids. The CDR3 sequence: CASSQDSGQGGYTF. The CDR3 nucleotides are TGTGCCAGCAGCCAAGACTCGGGACAGGGGGGCTACACCTTC.

The rearrangement joins TRBV2 to TRBJ2-1; 8 bases align to TRBD2. Looked up from germline, CDR1 is SNHLY and CDR2 is FYNNEI. The CDR3 is made up of 16 amino acids. J was trimmed by 3 bases and V by 6 bases; bases with no gene match: 10. CDR3 region: CASSSPGTSNYNEQFF. CDR3 in DNA: TGTGCCAGCAGCTCACCTGGGACTAGTAACTACAATGAGCAGTTCTTC. The full variable domain, rest sourced from reference TRBV2 and TRBJ2-1, is EPEVTQTPSHQVTQMGQEVILRCVPISNHLYFYWYRQILGQKVEFLVSFYNNEISEKSEIFDDQFSVERPDGSNFTLKIRSTKLEDSAMYFCASSSPGTSNYNEQFFGPGTRLTVL.

The chain couples TRBV5-1 to TRBJ1-3, with D uncertain. The V gene lost 4 bases and the J gene lost 0 bases, with 11 bases spanning the gap. This CDR3 has 15 residues. The germline gives CDR1 SGHRS, CDR2 YFSETQ. The CDR3 region has the DNA TGCGCCAGCAGCGGCGCAGGTCACTCTGGAAACACCATATATTTT. It codes for CASSGAGHSGNTIYF.

The rearrangement uses TRBV7-9 and TRBJ2-3; 8 bases match TRBD2. Trimming cost V 11 bases and J 0 bases; bases outside gene matches: 10. The CDR3 consists of 15 residues. CDR1 is SEHNR and CDR2 is FQNEAQ in the germline V gene (reference sequence). CDR3 sequence: CAAGLAGTSTDTQYF. Written as DNA, the CDR3 is TGTGCCGCGGGCCTAGCGGGTACTAGCACAGATACGCAGTATTTT.

CDR3 nucleotide sequence: TGTGCCAGCAGCAACACAGGAGTGAACACTGAAGCTTTCTTT. It translates to CASSNTGVNTEAFF. This rearrangement joins TRBV21-1 to TRBJ1-1; the table's D gene call, TRBD1, was not cross checked with the DNA. TRBV21-1 is tagged as a pseudogene. The CDR3 is 14 amino acids.

This clone was seen only once. This chain joins TRBV2 and TRBJ2-7, with D possibly matching TRBD2 (5 bases). V lost 7 bases, J lost 6 bases, and 16 bases lay in between. The CDR3 totals 13 residues. Germline V lookup: CDR1 SNHLY, CDR2 FYNNEI. For the CDR3, the DNA is TGTGCCAGCACGGTGTTTGGGAGAGGCGAGCAGTACTTC. This codes for CASTVFGRGEQYF.

The chain joins TRBV7-2 to TRBJ1-6; tentatively, D is TRBD1 (6 bases). This CDR3 is built from 14 residues. CDR1 is SGHTA and CDR2 is FQGNSA in the germline V gene. Deletions cut 4 bases from V and 7 bases from J, with 11 bases between. CDR3 amino acids: CASSWTEGNSPLHF. The CDR3 DNA reads TGTGCCAGCAGCTGGACAGAGGGGAATTCACCCCTCCACTTT.

This clone has just one count. This chain uses TRBV4-1 with TRBJ2-2; 8 nucleotides line up with TRBD2. V was clipped by 4 bases and J by 3 bases; unmatched bases: 7. Germline loops: CDR1 MGHRA, CDR2 YSYEKL. This CDR3 is 16 amino acids long. The CDR3 region has the DNA TGCGCCAGCAGCCTTTTAGCGGGGCGGTACACCGGGGAGCTGTTTTTT. Translated, it gives CASSLLAGRYTGELFF.

The chain employs TRBV6-4 and TRBJ2-2; TRBD1 might be the D (5 bases). The CDR3 is 14 residues long. Germline assignment: CDR1 MRHNA and CDR2 SNTAGT. Trimming removed 6 bases from V and 3 bases from J, with 11 bases in between. The CDR3 nucleotides read TGTGCCAGCAGCCAGGGTGCTCACACCGGGGAGCTGTTTTTT. Encoded protein: CASSQGAHTGELFF.

A word on this clone: One end of the junction fails to match germline, which may point to a read error. The V call is TRBV7-2, the J call TRBJ1-3, with D uncertain. The CDR3 is made up of 15 amino acids. Germline V CDR1 and CDR2: SGHTA, FQGNSA. CDR3 protein: CASSPQEGGKSNMSF. CDR3 in DNA: TGTGCCAGCAGCCCCCAGGAGGGTGGAAAGTCAAACATGAGCTTT.

This sequence joins TRBV7-3 and TRBJ2-3; maybe TRBD1 (5 bases). The germline gives CDR1 SGHTA, CDR2 FQGTGA. This CDR3 comprises 14 residues. Deletions cut 6 bases from V and 0 bases from J, with 10 bases between. The CDR3 DNA is TGTGCCAGCAGTCCCGGACACAGCACAGATACGCAGTATTTT. Translated: CASSPGHSTDTQYF.

The rearrangement joins TRBV18 to TRBJ1-4; tentative D call: TRBD1 (5 bases). Trimming removed 8 bases at V and 3 bases at J, with 13 bases between. The CDR3 runs to 14 residues. Germline CDR1 KGHSH, CDR2 LQKENI. The CDR3 nucleotides read TGTGCCAGCACAAGGGGTGAGGCTAATGAAAAACTGTTTTTT. Translating it yields CASTRGEANEKLFF.

The genes are TRBV4-2 and TRBJ2-5; TRBD2 aligns across 7 bases. After removal of 4 bases from V and 2 bases from J, the junction contained 10 bases not matched to a gene. The germline gives CDR1 LGHNA, CDR2 YNFKEQ. CDR3 length: 16 residues. CDR3 DNA sequence: TGTGCCAGCAGCCCCGGGGCGGGGGACCTACAAGAGACCCAGTACTTC. This gives the protein CASSPGAGDLQETQYF.

This sequence joins TRBV6-5 and TRBJ1-2; 7 bases align to TRBD1. V was pared by 4 bases and J by 7 bases, with 15 bases of the junction left unmatched. CDR3 size: 16 residues. The germline V gene encodes CDR1 MNHEY and CDR2 SVGAGI. CDR3 bases: TGTGCCAGCAGTTCCACACCCTGGACAGGCTGGTCTGGCTACACCTTC. Translating it yields CASSSTPWTGWSGYTF.

The CDR3 spells CASSPLYRTATSSGNTIYF. CDR3 sequence (DNA): TGTGCCAGCAGCCCCCTATACAGGACAGCTACCAGCTCTGGAAACACCATATATTTT. The rearrangement joins TRBV7-8 to TRBJ1-3; D is perhaps TRBD1 (6 bases). The germline V and J ends were trimmed by 5 bases and 0 bases, with 23 bases remaining between them. The germline CDR1 and CDR2 sequences are SGHVS and FQNEAQ. This CDR3 contains 19 residues.

The chain employs TRBV3-1 (or the pseudogene TRBV3-2) and TRBJ1-1; 9 bases agree with TRBD1. Germline V gene lookup returns CDR1 LGHDT and CDR2 YNNKEL (reference sequence). The J segment lost 1 base and the V segment lost 4 bases, leaving 1 base of the junction unmatched. The CDR3 consists of 14 residues. The CDR3 DNA is TGTGCCAGCAGCCTGGGACAGGGGAACACTGAAGCTTTCTTT. As protein: CASSLGQGNTEAFF.

V is TRBV5-1 and J is TRBJ2-5; TRBD2 matches at 10 bases. The CDR3 length is 14 residues. In germline, CDR1 is SGHRS, CDR2 YFSETQ. Unmatched junction bases numbered 3, after V lost 7 bases and J lost 0 bases. The DNA of the CDR3 is TGCGCCAGCGTTAGCGGGGGGTACCAAGAGACCCAGTACTTC. This translates into CASVSGGYQETQYF. Combining the CDR3 with reference TRBV5-1 and TRBJ2-5 gives the whole variable domain KAGVTQTPRYLIKTRGQQVTLSCSPISGHRSVSWYQQTPGQGLQFLFEYFSETQRNKGNFPGRFSGRQFSNSRSEMNVSTLELGDSALYLCASVSGGYQETQYFGPGTRLLVL.

The J gene is TRBJ1-4, the V gene TRBV28; D remains ambiguous. With 11 bases removed from V and 6 bases from J, the gap between germline ends came to 16 bases. Germline assignment: CDR1 MDHEN and CDR2 SYDVKM. The CDR3 runs to 13 residues. The CDR3 loop is CAEASPGDEKLFF. CDR3 nucleotides: TGTGCCGAAGCTAGTCCCGGGGATGAAAAACTGTTTTTT.

V usage is TRBV18 and J usage is TRBJ1-2, with D possibly matching TRBD1 (5 bases). Germline V gene lookup returns CDR1 KGHSH and CDR2 LQKENI. The V gene lost 6 bases and the J gene lost 4 bases, with 18 bases spanning the gap. The CDR3 is made up of 15 amino acids. CDR3 sequence: CASSEQGGQIYGYTF. The CDR3 DNA reads as TGTGCCAGCTCGGAGCAGGGTGGTCAAATCTATGGCTACACCTTC.

The chain carries TRBV7-2 and TRBJ1-3, with D tentatively TRBD1 (6 bases). V dropped 3 bases and J dropped 1 base, with 10 bases sitting between them. There are 15 residues in the CDR3. Germline CDR1 SGHTA, CDR2 FQGNSA. The CDR3: CASSFRDTSGNTIYF. CDR3 DNA sequence: TGTGCCAGCAGCTTCCGGGACACTTCTGGAAACACCATATATTTT.

The chain combines TRBV6-1 with TRBJ1-5, with 7 bases lining up with TRBD1. CDR1 is MNHNS, CDR2 SASEGT, per germline. J was trimmed by 6 bases and V by 2 bases; bases with no gene match: 7. The CDR3 is made up of 15 amino acids. In DNA form, the CDR3 reads TGTGCCAGCAGTGAATTAGGCCAGGGGGGTCAGCCCCAGCATTTT. It is translated as CASSELGQGGQPQHF.

The chain links TRBV24-1 to TRBJ2-1; 13 bases agree with TRBD2. Losses at the gene ends were 7 bases for V and 9 bases for J; bases not matched to a gene: 11. This CDR3 is 16 amino acids long. Germline values: CDR1 KGHDR, CDR2 SFDVKD. DNA for the CDR3: TGTGCCACCAGCGCTGCGACTAGCGGGGGGCAGGGTGAGCAGTTCTTC. Amino acids: CATSAATSGGQGEQFF.

This chain links TRBV12-3 or TRBV12-4 with TRBJ1-1; 7 nucleotides match TRBD1. This CDR3 is built from 13 residues. V lost 4 bases to trimming and J lost 5 bases; unmatched junction nucleotides: 4. CDR3 DNA sequence: TGTGCCAGCAGTTCAGGGGGTGGGACTGAAGCTTTCTTT. Translating gives CASSSGGGTEAFF.

The chain recombines TRBV3-1 (or the pseudogene TRBV3-2) with TRBJ2-4; D is unresolved. The V gene's germline CDR1 is LGHDT and CDR2 YNNKEL (reference sequence). This CDR3 has 16 amino acids. V shed 4 bases and J shed 0 bases, with 13 bases lying between them. DNA of the CDR3: TGTGCCAGCAGCCTTATGGGCAATCTAGCCAAAAACATTCAGTACTTC. It yields the protein CASSLMGNLAKNIQYF.

The rearrangement uses TRBV15 and TRBJ1-2, with D tentatively TRBD1 (5 bases). V lost 4 bases and J 4 bases, leaving 19 bases between the germline ends. CDR3 length equals 16 residues. Germline loops: CDR1 LNHNV, CDR2 YYDKDF (reference sequence). The CDR3 nucleotides read TGTGCCACCAGCACCACTAACAGGCCCGGATTCTATGGCTACACCTTC. Protein product: CATSTTNRPGFYGYTF.